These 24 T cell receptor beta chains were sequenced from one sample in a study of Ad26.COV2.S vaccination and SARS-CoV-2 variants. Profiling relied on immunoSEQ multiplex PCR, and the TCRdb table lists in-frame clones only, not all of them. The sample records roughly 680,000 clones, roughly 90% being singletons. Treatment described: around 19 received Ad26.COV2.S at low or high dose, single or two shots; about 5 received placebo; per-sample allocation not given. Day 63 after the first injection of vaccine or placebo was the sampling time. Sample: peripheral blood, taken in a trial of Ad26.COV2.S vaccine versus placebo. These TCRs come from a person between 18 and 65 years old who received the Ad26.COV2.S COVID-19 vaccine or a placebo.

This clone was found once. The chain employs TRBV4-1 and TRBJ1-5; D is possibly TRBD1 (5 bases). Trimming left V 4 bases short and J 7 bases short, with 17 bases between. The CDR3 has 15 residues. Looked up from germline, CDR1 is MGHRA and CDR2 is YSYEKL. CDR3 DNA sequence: TGCGCCAGCAGCCTCTATTCGGGGGAAATGCAGCCCCAGCATTTT. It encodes CASSLYSGEMQPQHF.

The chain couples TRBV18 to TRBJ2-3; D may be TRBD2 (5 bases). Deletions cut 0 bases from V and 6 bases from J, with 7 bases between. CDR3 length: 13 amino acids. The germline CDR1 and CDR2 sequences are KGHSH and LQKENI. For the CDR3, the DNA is TGTGCCAGCTCACCACCAGAGGGTGATACGCAGTATTTT. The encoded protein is CASSPPEGDTQYF.

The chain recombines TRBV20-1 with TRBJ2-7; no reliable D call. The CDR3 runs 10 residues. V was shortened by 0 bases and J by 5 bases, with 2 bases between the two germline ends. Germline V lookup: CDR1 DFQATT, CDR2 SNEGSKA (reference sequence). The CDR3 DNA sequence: TGCAGTGCTAGAGAGGACGAGCAGTACTTC. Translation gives CSAREDEQYF.

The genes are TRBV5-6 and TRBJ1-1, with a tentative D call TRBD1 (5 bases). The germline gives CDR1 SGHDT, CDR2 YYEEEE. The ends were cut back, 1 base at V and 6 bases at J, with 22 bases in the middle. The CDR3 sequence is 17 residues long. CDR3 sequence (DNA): TGTGCCAGCAGCTTGACCAAAGCCCCCCTCAGGGTTGCTGAAGCTTTCTTT. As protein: CASSLTKAPLRVAEAFF.

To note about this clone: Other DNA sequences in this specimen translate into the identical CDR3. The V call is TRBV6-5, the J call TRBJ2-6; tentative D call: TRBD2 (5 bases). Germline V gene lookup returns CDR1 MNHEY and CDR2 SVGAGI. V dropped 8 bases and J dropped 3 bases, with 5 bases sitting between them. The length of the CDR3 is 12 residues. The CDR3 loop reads CASRGGANVLTF. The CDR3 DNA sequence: TGTGCCAGCCGGGGTGGGGCCAACGTCCTGACTTTC.

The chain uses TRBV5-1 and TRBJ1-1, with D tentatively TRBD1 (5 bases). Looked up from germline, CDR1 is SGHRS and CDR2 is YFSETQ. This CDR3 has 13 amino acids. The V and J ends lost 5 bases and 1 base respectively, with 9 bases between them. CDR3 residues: CASSSQANTEAFF. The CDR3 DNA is TGCGCCAGCAGTTCACAGGCGAACACTGAAGCTTTCTTT.

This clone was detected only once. The CDR3: CASSSGGGEAFF. The CDR3 DNA follows: TGTGCCAGCAGCTCAGGGGGGGGTGAAGCTTTCTTT. The chain employs TRBV12-3 or TRBV12-4 and TRBJ1-1; the match to TRBD1 covers 7 bases. V was pared by 6 bases and J by 7 bases, with 5 bases of the junction left unmatched. The CDR3 contains 12 residues.

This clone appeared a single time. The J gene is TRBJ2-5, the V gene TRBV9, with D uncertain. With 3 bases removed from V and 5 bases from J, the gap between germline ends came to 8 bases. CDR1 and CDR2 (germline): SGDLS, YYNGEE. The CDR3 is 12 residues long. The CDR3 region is CASSGTSETQYF. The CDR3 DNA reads TGTGCCAGCAGCGGGACGTCGGAGACCCAGTACTTC.

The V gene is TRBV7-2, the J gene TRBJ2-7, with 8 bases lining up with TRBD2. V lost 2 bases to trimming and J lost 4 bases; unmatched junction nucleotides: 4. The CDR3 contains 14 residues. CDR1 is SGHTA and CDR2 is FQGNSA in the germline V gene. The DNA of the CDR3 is TGTGCCAGCAGCTTATCCAGCGGGAGTTACGAGCAGTACTTC. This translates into CASSLSSGSYEQYF.

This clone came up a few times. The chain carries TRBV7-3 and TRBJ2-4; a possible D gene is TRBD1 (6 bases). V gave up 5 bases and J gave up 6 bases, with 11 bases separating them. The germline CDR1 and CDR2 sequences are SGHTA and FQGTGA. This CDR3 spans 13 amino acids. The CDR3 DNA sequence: TGTGCCAGCAGCCTCGCCAGGGGAAACATTCAGTACTTC. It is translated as CASSLARGNIQYF.

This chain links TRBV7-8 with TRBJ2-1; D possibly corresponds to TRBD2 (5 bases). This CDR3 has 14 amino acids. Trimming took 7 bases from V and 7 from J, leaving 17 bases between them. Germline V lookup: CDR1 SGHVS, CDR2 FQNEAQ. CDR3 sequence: CASTRAVGSNEQFF. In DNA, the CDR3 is TGTGCCAGCACCCGAGCGGTGGGATCGAATGAGCAGTTCTTC.

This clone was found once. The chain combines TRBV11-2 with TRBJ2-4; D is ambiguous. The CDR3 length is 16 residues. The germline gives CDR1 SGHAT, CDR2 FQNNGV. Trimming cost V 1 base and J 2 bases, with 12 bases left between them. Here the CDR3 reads CASSLVGSRSKNIQYF. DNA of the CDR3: TGTGCCAGCAGCTTAGTCGGCAGCAGGTCCAAAAACATTCAGTACTTC.

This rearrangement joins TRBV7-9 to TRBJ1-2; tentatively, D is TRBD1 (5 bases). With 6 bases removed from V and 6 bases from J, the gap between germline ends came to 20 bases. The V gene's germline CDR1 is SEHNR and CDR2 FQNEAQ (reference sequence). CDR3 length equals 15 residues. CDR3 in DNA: TGTGCCAGCAGTTTGGGGCGCGGGAGGGTTAATGGCTACACCTTC. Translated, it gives CASSLGRGRVNGYTF.

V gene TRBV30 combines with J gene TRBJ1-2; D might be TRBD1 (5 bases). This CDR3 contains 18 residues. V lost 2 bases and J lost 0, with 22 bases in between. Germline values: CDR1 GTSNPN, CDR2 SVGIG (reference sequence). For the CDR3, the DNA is TGTGCCTGGAGTCGAACACTGTACAGACAGCCGGCTAACTATGGCTACACCTTC. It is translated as CAWSRTLYRQPANYGYTF.

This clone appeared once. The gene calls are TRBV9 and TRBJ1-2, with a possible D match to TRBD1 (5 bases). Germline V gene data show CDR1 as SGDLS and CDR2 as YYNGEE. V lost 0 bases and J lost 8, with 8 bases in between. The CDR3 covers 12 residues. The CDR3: CASSVVKGGYTF. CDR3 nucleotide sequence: TGTGCCAGCAGCGTAGTGAAGGGGGGCTACACCTTC.

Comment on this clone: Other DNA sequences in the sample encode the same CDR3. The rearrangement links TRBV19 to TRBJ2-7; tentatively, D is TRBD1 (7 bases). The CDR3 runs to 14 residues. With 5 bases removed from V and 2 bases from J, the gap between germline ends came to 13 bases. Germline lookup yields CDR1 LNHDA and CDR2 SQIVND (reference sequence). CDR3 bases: TGTGCCAGTAGTCCGACAGGGACTCCCTACGAGCAGTACTTC. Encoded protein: CASSPTGTPYEQYF. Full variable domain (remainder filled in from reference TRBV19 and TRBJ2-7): DGGITQSPKYLFRKEGQNVTLSCEQNLNHDAMYWYRQDPGQGLRLIYYSQIVNDFQKGDIAEGYSVSREKKESFPLTVTSAQKNPTAFYLCASSPTGTPYEQYFGPGTRLTVT.

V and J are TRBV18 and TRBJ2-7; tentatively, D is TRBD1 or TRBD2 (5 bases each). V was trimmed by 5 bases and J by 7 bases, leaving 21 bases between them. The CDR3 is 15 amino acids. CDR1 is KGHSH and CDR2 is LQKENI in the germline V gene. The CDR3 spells CASSDDREGLREQYF. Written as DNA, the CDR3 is TGTGCCAGCTCAGACGACAGAGAAGGACTTCGGGAGCAGTACTTC.

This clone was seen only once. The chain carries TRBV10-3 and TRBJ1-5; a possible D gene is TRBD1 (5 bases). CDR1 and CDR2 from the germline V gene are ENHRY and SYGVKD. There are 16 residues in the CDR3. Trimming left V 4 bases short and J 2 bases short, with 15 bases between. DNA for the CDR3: TGTGCCATCAGTGCCTCGGGGGGTTCTGGCAATCAGCCCCAGCATTTT. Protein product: CAISASGGSGNQPQHF.

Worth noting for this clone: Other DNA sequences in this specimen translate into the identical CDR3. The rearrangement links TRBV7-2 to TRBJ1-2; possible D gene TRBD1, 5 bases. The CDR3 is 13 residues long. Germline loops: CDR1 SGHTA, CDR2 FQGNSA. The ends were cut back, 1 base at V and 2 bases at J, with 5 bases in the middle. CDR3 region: CASSLGQNYGYTF. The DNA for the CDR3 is TGTGCCAGCAGCTTAGGACAGAACTATGGCTACACCTTC.

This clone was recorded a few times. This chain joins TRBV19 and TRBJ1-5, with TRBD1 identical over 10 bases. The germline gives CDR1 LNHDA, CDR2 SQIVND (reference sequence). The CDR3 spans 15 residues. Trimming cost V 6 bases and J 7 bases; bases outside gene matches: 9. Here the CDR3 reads CASSPRGDRGQPQHF. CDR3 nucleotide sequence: TGTGCCAGTAGCCCTAGGGGGGACAGGGGCCAGCCCCAGCATTTT. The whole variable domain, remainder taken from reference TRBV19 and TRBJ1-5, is DGGITQSPKYLFRKEGQNVTLSCEQNLNHDAMYWYRQDPGQGLRLIYYSQIVNDFQKGDIAEGYSVSREKKESFPLTVTSAQKNPTAFYLCASSPRGDRGQPQHFGDGTRLSIL.

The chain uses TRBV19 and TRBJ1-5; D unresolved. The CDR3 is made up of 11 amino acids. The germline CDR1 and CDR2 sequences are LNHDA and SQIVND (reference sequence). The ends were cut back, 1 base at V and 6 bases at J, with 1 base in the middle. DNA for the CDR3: TGTGCCAGTAGTATAGGTCAGCCCCAGCATTTT. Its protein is CASSIGQPQHF.

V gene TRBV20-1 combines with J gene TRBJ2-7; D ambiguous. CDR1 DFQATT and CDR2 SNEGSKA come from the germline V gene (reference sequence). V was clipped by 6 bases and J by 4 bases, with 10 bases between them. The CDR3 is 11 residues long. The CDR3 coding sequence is TGCAGTGCCACGCCGCGATACGAGCAGTACTTC. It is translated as CSATPRYEQYF.

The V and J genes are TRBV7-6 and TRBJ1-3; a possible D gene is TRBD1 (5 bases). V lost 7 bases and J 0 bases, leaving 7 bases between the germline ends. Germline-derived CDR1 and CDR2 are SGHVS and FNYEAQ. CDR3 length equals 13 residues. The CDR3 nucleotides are TGTGCCAGCAAACAGGCCTCTGGAAACACCATATATTTT. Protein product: CASKQASGNTIYF.

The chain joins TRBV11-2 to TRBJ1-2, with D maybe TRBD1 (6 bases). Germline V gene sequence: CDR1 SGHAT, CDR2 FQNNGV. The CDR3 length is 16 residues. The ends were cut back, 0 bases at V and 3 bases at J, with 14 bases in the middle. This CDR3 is CASSLDPDSYHYGYTF. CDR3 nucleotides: TGTGCCAGCAGCTTAGATCCGGACAGCTATCACTATGGCTACACCTTC.